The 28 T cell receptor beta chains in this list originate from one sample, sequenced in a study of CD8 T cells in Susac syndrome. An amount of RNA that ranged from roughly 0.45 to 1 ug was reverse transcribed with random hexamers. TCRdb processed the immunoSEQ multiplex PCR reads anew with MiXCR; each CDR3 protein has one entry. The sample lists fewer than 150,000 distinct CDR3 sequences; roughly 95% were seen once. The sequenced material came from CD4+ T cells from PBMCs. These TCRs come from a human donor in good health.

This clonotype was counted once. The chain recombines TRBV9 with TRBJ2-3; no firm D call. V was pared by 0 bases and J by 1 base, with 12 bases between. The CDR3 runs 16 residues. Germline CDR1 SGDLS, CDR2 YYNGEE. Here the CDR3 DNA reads TGTGCCAGCAGCGTAGAAGGGCTCTCCCGCACAGATACGCAGTATTTT. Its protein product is CASSVEGLSRTDTQYF.

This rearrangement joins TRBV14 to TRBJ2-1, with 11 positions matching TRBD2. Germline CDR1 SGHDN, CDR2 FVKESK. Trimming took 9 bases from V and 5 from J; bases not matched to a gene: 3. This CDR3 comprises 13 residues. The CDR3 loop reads CARGLAEDNEQFF. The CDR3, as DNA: TGTGCCAGGGGACTAGCGGAGGACAATGAGCAGTTCTTC.

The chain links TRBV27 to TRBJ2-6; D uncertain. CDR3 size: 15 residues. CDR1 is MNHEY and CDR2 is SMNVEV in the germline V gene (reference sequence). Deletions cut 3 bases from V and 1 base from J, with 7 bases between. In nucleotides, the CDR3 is TGTGCCAGCAGTTTCAGTCATTCTGGGGCCAACGTCCTGACTTTC. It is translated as CASSFSHSGANVLTF.

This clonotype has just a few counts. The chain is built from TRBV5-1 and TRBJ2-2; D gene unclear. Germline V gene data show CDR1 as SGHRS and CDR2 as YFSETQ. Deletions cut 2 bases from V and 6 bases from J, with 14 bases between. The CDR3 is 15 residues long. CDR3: CASSFLEEGSGELFF. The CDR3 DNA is TGCGCCAGCAGCTTCCTCGAGGAAGGGTCCGGGGAGCTGTTTTTT.

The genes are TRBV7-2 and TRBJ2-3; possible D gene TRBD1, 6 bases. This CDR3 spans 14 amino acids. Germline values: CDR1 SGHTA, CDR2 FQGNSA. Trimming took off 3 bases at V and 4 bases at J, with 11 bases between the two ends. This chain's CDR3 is CASSFSTGPDTQYF. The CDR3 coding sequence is TGTGCCAGCAGCTTTTCAACAGGGCCAGATACGCAGTATTTT.

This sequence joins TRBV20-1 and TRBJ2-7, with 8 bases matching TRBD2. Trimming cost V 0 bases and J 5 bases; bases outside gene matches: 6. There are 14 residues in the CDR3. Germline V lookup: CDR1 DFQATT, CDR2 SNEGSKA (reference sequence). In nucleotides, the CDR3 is TGCAGTGCTAGAGATAGCGGGATCTTGAACGAGCAGTACTTC. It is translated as CSARDSGILNEQYF.

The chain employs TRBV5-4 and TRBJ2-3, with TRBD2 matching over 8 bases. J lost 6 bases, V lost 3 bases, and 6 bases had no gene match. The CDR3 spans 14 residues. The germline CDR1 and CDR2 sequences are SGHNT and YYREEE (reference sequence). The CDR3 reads CASSSAAGVDTQYF. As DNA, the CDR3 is TGTGCCAGCAGCTCCGCAGCGGGAGTGGATACGCAGTATTTT.

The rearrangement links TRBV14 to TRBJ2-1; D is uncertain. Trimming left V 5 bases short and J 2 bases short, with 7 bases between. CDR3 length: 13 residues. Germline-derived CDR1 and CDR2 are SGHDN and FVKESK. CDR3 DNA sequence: TGTGCCAGCAGCATACAGCCCTACAATGAGCAGTTCTTC. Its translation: CASSIQPYNEQFF.

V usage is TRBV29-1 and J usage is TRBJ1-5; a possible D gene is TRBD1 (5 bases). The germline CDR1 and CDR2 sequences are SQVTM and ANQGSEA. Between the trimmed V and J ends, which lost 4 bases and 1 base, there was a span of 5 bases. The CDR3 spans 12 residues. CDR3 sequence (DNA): TGCAGCGTTGGGGGGAGCAATCAGCCCCAGCATTTT. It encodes CSVGGSNQPQHF.

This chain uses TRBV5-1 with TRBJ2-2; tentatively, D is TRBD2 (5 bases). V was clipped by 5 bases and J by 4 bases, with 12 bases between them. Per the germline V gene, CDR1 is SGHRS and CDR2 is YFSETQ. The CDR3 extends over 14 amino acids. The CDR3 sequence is CASRGLAGTGELFF. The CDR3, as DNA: TGCGCCAGCAGAGGCCTAGCAGGCACCGGGGAGCTGTTTTTT.

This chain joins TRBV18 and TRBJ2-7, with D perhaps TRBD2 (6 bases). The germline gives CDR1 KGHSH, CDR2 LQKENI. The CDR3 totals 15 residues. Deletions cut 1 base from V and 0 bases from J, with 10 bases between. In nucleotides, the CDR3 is TGTGCCAGCTCACCACAGGAGACTAGCTCCTACGAGCAGTACTTC. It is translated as CASSPQETSSYEQYF.

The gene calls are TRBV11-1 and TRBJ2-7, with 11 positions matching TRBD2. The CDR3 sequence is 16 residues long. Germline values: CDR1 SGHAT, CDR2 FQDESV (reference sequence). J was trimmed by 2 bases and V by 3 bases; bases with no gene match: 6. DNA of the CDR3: TGTGCCAGCAGCTTCGGGACTAGCGGAGAACCCTACGAGCAGTACTTC. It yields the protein CASSFGTSGEPYEQYF.

CDR3 sequence (DNA): TGTGCCAGCAGCTTAGGGACGGTAAACGAGCAGTACTTC. Translating it yields CASSLGTVNEQYF. The chain uses TRBV7-2 and TRBJ2-7, with unresolved D. Trimming pared 1 base from V and 5 bases from J, leaving 9 bases between. There are 13 residues in the CDR3. Germline CDR1 reads SGHTA; CDR2 reads FQGNSA.

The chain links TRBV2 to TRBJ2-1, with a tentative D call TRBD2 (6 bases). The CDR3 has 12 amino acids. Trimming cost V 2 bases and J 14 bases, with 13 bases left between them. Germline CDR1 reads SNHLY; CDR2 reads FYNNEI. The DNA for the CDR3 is TGTGCCAGCAGTGAATCGGGGGTACAAGAGTTCTTC. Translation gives CASSESGVQEFF.

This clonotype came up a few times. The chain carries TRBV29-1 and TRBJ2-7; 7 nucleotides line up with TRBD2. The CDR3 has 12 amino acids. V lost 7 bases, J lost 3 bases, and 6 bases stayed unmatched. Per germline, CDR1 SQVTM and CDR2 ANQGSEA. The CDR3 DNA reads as TGCAGCGCCAGACTAGCCAACTACGAGCAGTACTTC. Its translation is CSARLANYEQYF.

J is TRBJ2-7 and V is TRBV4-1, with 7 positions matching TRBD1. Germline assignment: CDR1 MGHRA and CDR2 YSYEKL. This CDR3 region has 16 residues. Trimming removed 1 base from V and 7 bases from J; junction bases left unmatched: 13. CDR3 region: CASSQVWAGGVGEQYF. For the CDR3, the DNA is TGCGCCAGCAGCCAAGTCTGGGCAGGGGGTGTGGGGGAGCAGTACTTC.

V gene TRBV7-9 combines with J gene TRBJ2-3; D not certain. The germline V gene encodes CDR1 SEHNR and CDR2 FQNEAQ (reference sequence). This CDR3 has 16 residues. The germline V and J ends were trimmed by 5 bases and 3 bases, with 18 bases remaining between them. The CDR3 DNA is TGTGCCAGCAGCCGATCCGGCCGAGTGGGGACAGATACGCAGTATTTT. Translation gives CASSRSGRVGTDTQYF.

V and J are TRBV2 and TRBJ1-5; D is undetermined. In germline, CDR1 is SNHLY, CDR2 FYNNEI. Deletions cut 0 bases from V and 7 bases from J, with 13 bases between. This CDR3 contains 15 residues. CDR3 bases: TGTGCCAGCAGTGAAGCGCCAGAAGGGCTACAGCCCCAGCATTTT. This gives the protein CASSEAPEGLQPQHF.

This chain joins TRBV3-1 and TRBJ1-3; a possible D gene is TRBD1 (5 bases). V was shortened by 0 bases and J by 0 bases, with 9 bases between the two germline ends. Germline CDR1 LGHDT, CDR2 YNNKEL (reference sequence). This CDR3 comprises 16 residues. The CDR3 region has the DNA TGTGCCAGCAGCCAAGAGGCCAGGGTCTCTGGAAACACCATATATTTT. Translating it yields CASSQEARVSGNTIYF.

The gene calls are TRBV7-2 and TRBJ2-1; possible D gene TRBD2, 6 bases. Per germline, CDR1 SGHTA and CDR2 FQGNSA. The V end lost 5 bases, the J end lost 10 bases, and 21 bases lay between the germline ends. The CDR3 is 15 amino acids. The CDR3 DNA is TGTGCCAGCAGCCCACCCTTGGGACTCCGAAGGGAGCAGTTCTTC. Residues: CASSPPLGLRREQFF.

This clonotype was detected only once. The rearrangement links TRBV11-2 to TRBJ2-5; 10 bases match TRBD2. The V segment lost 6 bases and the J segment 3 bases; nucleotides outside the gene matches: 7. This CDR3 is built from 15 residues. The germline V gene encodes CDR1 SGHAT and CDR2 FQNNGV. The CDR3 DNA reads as TGTGCCAGCAGTCCTCTAGCGGGAGCCAAAGAGACCCAGTACTTC. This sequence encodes CASSPLAGAKETQYF.

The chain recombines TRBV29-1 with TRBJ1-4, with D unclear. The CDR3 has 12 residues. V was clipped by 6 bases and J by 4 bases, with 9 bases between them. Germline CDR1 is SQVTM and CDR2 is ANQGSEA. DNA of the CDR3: TGCAGCGTACGGACGGGTAATGAAAAACTGTTTTTT. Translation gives CSVRTGNEKLFF. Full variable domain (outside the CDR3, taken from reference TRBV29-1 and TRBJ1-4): SAVISQKPSRDICQRGTSLTIQCQVDSQVTMMFWYRQQPGQSLTLIATANQGSEATYESGFVIDKFPISRPNLTFSTLTVSNMSPEDSSIYLCSVRTGNEKLFFGSGTQLSVL.

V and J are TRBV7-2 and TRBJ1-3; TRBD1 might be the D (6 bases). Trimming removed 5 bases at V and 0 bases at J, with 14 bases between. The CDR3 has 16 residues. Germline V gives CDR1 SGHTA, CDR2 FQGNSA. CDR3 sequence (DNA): TGTGCCAGCAGCCTTCTTACAGGGATCTCTGGAAACACCATATATTTT. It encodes CASSLLTGISGNTIYF.

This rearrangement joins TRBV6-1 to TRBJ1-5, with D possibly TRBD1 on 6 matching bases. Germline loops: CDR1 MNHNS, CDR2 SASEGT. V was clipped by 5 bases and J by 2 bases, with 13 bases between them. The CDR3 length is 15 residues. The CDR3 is CASSSQGSGNQPQHF. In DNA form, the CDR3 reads TGTGCCAGCAGTTCTCAGGGGAGTGGCAATCAGCCCCAGCATTTT.

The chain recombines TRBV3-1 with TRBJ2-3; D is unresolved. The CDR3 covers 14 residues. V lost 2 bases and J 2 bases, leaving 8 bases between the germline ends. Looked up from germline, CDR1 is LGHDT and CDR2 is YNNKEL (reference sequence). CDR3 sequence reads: CASSQLISTDTQYF. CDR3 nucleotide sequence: TGTGCCAGCAGCCAACTGATTTCCACAGATACGCAGTATTTT.

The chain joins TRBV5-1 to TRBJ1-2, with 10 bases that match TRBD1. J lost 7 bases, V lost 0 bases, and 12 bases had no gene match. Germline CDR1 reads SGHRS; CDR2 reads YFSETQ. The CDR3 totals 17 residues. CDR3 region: CASSLEGDRGLRGGYTF. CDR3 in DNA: TGCGCCAGCAGCTTGGAAGGTGACAGGGGGCTACGTGGTGGCTACACCTTC.

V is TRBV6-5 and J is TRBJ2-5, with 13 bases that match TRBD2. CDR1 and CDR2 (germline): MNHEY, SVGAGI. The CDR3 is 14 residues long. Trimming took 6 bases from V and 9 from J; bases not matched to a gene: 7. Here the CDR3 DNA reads TGTGCCAGCAGCTTCGGACTAGCGGGAGAAGCCCAGTACTTC. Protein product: CASSFGLAGEAQYF.

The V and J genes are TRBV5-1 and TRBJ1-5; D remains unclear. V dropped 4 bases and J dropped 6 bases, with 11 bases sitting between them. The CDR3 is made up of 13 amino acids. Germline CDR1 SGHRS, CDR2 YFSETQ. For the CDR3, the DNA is TGCGCCAGCAGCGAGGAGGTGGGTCAGCCCCAGCATTTT. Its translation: CASSEEVGQPQHF.